This T cell receptor (beta chain) came from a study of blood T cell repertoires in COVID-19. Background on the study: Material from acute and convalescent COVID-19 was sourced from the United States, Italy and Spain. Sources were T cells, B-cell-depleted T cells, or PBMCs; the material itself was cDNA or gDNA.

Produced via immunoSEQ multiplex PCR; TCRdb's table is partial and in-frame only. Here the sample spans tens of thousands of clones, nearly 90% being singletons. The sequence came from a man between 45 and 60 years old with acute or convalescent COVID-19. Sequences were obtained from peripheral blood.

The CDR3 DNA reads TGTGCCTGGAGTAGAGGCGATCGGAGAAAAGCTTTCTTT. Encoded protein: CAWSRGDRRKAFF. This chain uses TRBV30 with TRBJ1-1; D call uncertain. The length of the CDR3 is 13 residues. V lost 2 bases to trimming and J lost 9 bases, with 16 bases between them. Germline CDR1 and CDR2: GTSNPN and SVGIG (reference sequence).